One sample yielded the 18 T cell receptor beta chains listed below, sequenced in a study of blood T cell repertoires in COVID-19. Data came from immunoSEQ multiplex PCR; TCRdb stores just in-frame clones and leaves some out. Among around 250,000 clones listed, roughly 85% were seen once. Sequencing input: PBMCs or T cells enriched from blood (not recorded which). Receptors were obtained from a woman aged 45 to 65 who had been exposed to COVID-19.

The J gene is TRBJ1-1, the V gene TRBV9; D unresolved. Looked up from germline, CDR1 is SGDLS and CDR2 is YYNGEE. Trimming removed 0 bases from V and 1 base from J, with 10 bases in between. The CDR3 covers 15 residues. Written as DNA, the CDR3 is TGTGCCAGCAGCGTAGGGAGGAGAAAGAACACTGAAGCTTTCTTT. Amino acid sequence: CASSVGRRKNTEAFF.

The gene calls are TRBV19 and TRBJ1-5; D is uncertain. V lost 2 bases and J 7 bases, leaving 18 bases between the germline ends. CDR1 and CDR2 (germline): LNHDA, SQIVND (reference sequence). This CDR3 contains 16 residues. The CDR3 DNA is TGTGCCAGTAGTATAAAGGGTATGGGAGGGAACCAGCCCCAGCATTTT. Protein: CASSIKGMGGNQPQHF.

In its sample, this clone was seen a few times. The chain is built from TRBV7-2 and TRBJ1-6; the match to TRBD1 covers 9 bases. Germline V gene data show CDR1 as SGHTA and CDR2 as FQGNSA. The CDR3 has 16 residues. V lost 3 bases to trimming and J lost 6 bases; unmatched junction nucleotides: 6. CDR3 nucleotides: TGTGCCAGCAGCTTCGATCCGGGACAGGGTAATTCACCCCTCCACTTT. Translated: CASSFDPGQGNSPLHF.

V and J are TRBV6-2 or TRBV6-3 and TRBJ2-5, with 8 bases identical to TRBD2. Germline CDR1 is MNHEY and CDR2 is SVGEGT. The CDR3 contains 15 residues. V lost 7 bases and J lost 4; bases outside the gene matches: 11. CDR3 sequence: CASTPTSVVSETQYF. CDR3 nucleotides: TGTGCCAGCACCCCGACTAGCGTTGTGTCAGAGACCCAGTACTTC.

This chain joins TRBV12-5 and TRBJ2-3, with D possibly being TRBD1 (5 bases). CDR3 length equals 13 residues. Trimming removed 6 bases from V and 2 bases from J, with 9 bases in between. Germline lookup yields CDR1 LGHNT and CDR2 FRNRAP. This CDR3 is CASGKDTTDTQYF. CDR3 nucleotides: TGTGCTAGTGGAAAGGACACCACAGATACGCAGTATTTT.

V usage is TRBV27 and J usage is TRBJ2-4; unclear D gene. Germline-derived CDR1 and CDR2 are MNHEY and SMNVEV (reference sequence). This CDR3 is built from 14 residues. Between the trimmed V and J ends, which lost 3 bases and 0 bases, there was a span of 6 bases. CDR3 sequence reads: CASSLSSAKNIQYF. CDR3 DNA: TGTGCCAGCAGTTTGAGCTCAGCCAAAAACATTCAGTACTTC.

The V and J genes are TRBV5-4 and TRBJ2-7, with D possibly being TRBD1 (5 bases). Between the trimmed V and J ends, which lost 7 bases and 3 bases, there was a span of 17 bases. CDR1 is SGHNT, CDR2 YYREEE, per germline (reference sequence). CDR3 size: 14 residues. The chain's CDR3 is CASGNDSSRYEQYF. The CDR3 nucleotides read TGTGCCAGCGGAAACGACAGTTCGCGCTACGAGCAGTACTTC.

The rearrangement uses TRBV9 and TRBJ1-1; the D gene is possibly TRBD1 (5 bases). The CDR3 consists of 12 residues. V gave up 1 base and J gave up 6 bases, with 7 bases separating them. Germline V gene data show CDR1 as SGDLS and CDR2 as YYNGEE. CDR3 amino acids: CASSVTGAEAFF. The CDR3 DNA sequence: TGTGCCAGCAGCGTAACGGGGGCTGAAGCTTTCTTT.

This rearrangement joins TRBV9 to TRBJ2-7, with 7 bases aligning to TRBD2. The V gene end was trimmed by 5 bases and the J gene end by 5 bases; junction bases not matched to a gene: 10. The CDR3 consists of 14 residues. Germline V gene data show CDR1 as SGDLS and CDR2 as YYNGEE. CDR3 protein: CASSAKGRVDEQYF. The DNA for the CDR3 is TGTGCCAGCAGTGCTAAAGGGAGGGTAGACGAGCAGTACTTC.

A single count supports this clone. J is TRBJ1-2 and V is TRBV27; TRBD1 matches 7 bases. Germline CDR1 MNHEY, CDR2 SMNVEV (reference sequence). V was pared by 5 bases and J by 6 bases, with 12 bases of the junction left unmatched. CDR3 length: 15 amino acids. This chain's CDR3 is CASSHRQGWWNGYTF. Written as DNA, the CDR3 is TGTGCCAGCAGTCACCGACAGGGATGGTGGAATGGCTACACCTTC.

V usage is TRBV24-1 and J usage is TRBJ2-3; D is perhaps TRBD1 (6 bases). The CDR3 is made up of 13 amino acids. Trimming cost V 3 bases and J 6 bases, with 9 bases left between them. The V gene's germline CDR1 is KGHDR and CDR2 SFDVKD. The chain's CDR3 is CATSDQGRDTQYF. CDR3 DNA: TGTGCCACCAGTGATCAGGGGCGGGATACGCAGTATTTT.

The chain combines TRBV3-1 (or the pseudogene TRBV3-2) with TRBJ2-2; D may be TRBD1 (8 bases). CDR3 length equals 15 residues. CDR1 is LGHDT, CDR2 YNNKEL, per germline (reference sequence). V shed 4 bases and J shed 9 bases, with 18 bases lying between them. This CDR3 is CASSLYYRGGRELFF. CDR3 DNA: TGTGCCAGCAGCCTCTACTACAGGGGGGGGCGGGAGCTGTTTTTT.

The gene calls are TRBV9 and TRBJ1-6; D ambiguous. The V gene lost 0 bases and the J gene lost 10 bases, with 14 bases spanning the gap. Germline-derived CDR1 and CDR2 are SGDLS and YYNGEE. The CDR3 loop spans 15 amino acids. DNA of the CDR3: TGTGCCAGCAGCGTAGGAGGGCAAGTGGACTCACCCCTCCACTTT. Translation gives CASSVGGQVDSPLHF.

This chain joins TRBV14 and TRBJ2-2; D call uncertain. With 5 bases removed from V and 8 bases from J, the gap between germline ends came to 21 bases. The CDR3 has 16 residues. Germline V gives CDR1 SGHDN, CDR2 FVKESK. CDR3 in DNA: TGTGCCAGCAGCAACCGCCGACCGGAGATTAAAGGGGAGCTGTTTTTT. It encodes CASSNRRPEIKGELFF.

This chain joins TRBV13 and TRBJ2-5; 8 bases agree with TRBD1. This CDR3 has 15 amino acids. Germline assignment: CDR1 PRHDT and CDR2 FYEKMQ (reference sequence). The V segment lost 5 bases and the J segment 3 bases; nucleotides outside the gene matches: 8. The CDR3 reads CASSPRTGMEETQYF. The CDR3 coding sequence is TGTGCCAGCAGCCCCCGGACAGGGATGGAAGAGACCCAGTACTTC.

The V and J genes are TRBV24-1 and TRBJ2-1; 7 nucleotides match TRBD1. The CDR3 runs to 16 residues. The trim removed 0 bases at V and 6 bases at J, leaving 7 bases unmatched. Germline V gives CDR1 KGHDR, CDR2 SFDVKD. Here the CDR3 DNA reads TGTGCCACCAGTGATTTGCCCGTGACAGGGCCCAATGAGCAGTTCTTC. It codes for CATSDLPVTGPNEQFF.

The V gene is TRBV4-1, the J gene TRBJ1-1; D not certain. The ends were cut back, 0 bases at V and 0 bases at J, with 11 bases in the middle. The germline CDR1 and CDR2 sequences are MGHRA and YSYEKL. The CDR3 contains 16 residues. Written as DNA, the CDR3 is TGCGCCAGCAGCCAAGATTCCCTGAACATGAACACTGAAGCTTTCTTT. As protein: CASSQDSLNMNTEAFF.

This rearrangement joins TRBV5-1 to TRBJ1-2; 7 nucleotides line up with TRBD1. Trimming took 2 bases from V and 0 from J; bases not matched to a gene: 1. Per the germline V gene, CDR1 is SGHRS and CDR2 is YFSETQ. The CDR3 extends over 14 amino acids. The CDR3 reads CASSFQGANYGYTF. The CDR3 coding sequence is TGCGCCAGCAGCTTTCAGGGGGCTAACTATGGCTACACCTTC.